The 8 T cell receptor beta chains in this list originate from one sample, sequenced in a study of blood T cell repertoires in COVID-19. Clones were read by immunoSEQ multiplex PCR, and TCRdb kept only the in-frame ones, dropping some. Counted here are approximately 380,000 clones, 90% to 95% occurring once; the ten biggest clones make up over 0.7%. Sequenced: PBMCs or T cells enriched from blood (not recorded which). All receptors come from a woman aged 35 to 49 who had been exposed to COVID-19.

The V and J genes are TRBV7-8 and TRBJ2-7; tentative D call: TRBD2 (5 bases). The CDR3 totals 14 residues. Between the trimmed V and J ends, which lost 3 bases and 3 bases, there was a span of 12 bases. The germline V gene encodes CDR1 SGHVS and CDR2 FQNEAQ. The CDR3: CASSFGRGLYEQYF. DNA of the CDR3: TGTGCCAGCAGCTTCGGACGAGGACTCTACGAGCAGTACTTC.

This chain links TRBV7-2 with TRBJ2-7, with a tentative D call TRBD1 (5 bases). Germline loops: CDR1 SGHTA, CDR2 FQGNSA. V gave up 2 bases and J gave up 7 bases, with 15 bases separating them. CDR3 length equals 14 residues. DNA of the CDR3: TGTGCCAGCAGCTTAACGACAGCTTCTCGGGAGCAGTACTTC. Translation: CASSLTTASREQYF.

This sequence joins TRBV20-1 and TRBJ1-2; D call uncertain. Germline values: CDR1 DFQATT, CDR2 SNEGSKA (reference sequence). CDR3 size: 11 residues. Trimming stripped 3 bases from V and 4 bases from J, with 6 bases between. The CDR3 nucleotides are TGCAGTGCTAGTACAGCCTATGGCTACACCTTC. Protein sequence: CSASTAYGYTF.

V gene TRBV6-1 combines with J gene TRBJ1-2; unclear D gene. CDR3 length: 15 residues. CDR1 and CDR2 from the germline V gene are MNHNS and SASEGT. V gave up 2 bases and J gave up 2 bases, with 12 bases separating them. The CDR3 here is CASSEPRGGNYGYTF. CDR3 nucleotides: TGTGCCAGCAGTGAACCTCGAGGAGGAAACTATGGCTACACCTTC.

The chain employs TRBV19 and TRBJ2-1; 8 bases are shared with TRBD2. The V segment lost 3 bases and the J segment 6 bases; nucleotides outside the gene matches: 13. The CDR3 length is 17 residues. Germline CDR1 is LNHDA and CDR2 is SQIVND (reference sequence). The CDR3 region has the DNA TGTGCCAGTAGTATTACCCGGGGGGGCCAAGGCCGCAATGAGCAGTTCTTC. This encodes CASSITRGGQGRNEQFF.

The chain employs TRBV4-1 and TRBJ2-2; D might be TRBD1 (5 bases). The V gene lost 1 base and the J gene lost 4 bases, with 10 bases spanning the gap. Germline loops: CDR1 MGHRA, CDR2 YSYEKL. The CDR3 covers 15 residues. The CDR3 nucleotides are TGCGCCAGCAGCCAAGTCAGGGCGGCCACCGGGGAGCTGTTTTTT. Residues: CASSQVRAATGELFF.

A single count supports this clone. The chain uses TRBV6-5 and TRBJ1-2, with D hard to call. Germline lookup yields CDR1 MNHEY and CDR2 SVGAGI. This CDR3 contains 13 residues. V dropped 6 bases and J dropped 6 bases, with 14 bases sitting between them. CDR3 protein: CASSRVLRNGYTF. CDR3 in DNA: TGTGCCAGCAGCCGGGTACTGAGGAATGGCTACACCTTC.

J is TRBJ2-7 and V is TRBV6-5, with D tentatively TRBD2 (7 bases). Germline lookup yields CDR1 MNHEY and CDR2 SVGAGI. CDR3 length: 14 residues. The germline V and J ends were trimmed by 8 bases and 4 bases, with 18 bases remaining between them. The chain's CDR3 is CASRSRGGGYEQYF. The CDR3 DNA reads as TGTGCCAGCCGCAGCCGCGGGGGCGGTTACGAGCAGTACTTC.